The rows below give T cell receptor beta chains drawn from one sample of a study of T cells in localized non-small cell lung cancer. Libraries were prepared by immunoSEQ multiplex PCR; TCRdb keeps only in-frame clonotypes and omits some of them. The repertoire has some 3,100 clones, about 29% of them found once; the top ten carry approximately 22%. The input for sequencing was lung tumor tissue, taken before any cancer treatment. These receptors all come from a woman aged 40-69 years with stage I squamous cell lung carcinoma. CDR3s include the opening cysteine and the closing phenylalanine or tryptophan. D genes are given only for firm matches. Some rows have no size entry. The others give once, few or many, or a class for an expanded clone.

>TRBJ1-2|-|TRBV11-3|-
CASSQAGGVLIGYTF
TGTGCCAGCAGCCAGGCGGGAGGGGTGCTAATTGGCTACACCTTC
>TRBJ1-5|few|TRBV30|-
CAWSVGGVNQPQHF
TGTGCCTGGAGTGTAGGAGGGGTCAATCAGCCCCAGCATTTT
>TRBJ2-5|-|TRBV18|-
CASGGARVETQYF
TGTGCCAGCGGGGGGGCGCGTGTCGAGACCCAGTACTTC
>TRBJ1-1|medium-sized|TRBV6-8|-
CASSYFLNTEAFF
TGTGCCAGCAGTTACTTTTTGAACACTGAAGCTTTCTTT
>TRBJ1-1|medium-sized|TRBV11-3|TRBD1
CASSSGQGLNTEAFF
TGTGCCAGCAGCTCCGGACAGGGGCTGAACACTGAAGCTTTCTTT
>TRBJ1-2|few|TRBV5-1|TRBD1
CASSLEWTGLNTGYTF
TGCGCCAGCAGCTTGGAGTGGACAGGGTTGAACACTGGCTACACCTTC
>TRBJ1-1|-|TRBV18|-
CASSPSAGSWVTEAFF
TGTGCCAGCTCCCCCTCCGCCGGGAGTTGGGTCACTGAAGCTTTCTTT
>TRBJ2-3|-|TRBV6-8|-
CAITASADTDTQYF
TGTGCCATCACCGCGTCGGCCGACACAGATACGCAGTATTTT
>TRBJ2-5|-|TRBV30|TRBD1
CARSRGETQYF
TGTGCCCGGAGCAGGGGGGAGACCCAGTACTTC
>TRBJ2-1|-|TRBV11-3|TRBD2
CASSLGLAGIEQFF
TGTGCCAGCAGCTTAGGACTAGCGGGTATTGAGCAGTTCTTC
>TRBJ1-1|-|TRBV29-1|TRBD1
CSVPGQGATTEAFF
TGCAGCGTGCCCGGACAGGGGGCGACCACTGAAGCTTTCTTT
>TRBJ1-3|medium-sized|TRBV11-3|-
CASSLQEGASGNTIYF
TGTGCCAGCAGCTTGCAGGAAGGGGCCAGTGGAAACACCATATATTTT
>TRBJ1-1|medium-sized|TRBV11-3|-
CASSDTKTVNTEAFF
TGTGCCAGCAGCGACACTAAAACAGTGAACACTGAAGCTTTCTTT
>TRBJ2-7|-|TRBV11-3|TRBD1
CASSLGRARTGGYEQYF
TGTGCCAGCAGCTTAGGACGGGCCCGGACAGGGGGCTACGAGCAGTACTTC
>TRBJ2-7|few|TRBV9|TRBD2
CASSDLAGPYEQYF
TGTGCCAGCAGTGATCTAGCGGGACCCTACGAGCAGTACTTC
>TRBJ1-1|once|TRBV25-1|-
CASTDGISGTEAFF
TGTGCCAGCACCGACGGGATCTCGGGCACTGAAGCTTTCTTT
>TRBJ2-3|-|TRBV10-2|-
CASSDGGSTDTQYF
TGCGCCAGCAGTGATGGCGGTAGCACAGATACGCAGTATTTT
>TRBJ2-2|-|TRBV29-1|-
CSVEIKRGTGELFF
TGCAGCGTTGAAATAAAGAGGGGCACCGGGGAGCTGTTTTTT
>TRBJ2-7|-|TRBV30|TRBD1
CAWSKDRGKIYEQYF
TGTGCCTGGAGTAAGGACAGGGGAAAAATCTACGAGCAGTACTTC
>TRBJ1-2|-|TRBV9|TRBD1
CASSVAGGDSLFYGYTF
TGTGCCAGCAGCGTAGCGGGGGGGGACAGCCTTTTCTATGGCTACACCTTC
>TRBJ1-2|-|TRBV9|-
CASSEKREANYGYTF
TGTGCCAGCAGTGAAAAAAGGGAAGCTAACTATGGCTACACCTTC
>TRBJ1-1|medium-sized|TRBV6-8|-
CASSDLTDYTEAFF
TGTGCCAGCAGTGACTTGACAGATTACACTGAAGCTTTCTTT
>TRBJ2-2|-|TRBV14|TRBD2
CASSQDYGGGTYTGELFF
TGTGCCAGCAGCCAAGATTATGGCGGGGGGACCTACACCGGGGAGCTGTTTTTT
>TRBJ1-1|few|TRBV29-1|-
CSVSEARRTEAFF
TGCAGCGTTAGTGAAGCCCGTCGGACTGAAGCTTTCTTT
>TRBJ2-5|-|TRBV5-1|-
CASRGYGSRETQYF
TGCGCCAGCAGAGGATACGGGAGTAGAGAGACCCAGTACTTC
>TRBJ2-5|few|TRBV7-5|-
CASSLGGGGQETQYF
TGTGCCAGCAGCTTAGGTGGGGGCGGCCAAGAGACCCAGTACTTC
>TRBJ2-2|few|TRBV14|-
CASSQDLMHRGAVF
TGTGCCAGCAGCCAAGATTTGATGCACCGGGGAGCTGTTTTT
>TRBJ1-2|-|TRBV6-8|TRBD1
CASSYDGDSPAVNYGYTF
TGTGCCAGCAGTTACGACGGGGACAGTCCAGCTGTTAACTATGGCTACACCTTC
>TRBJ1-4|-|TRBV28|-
CASRYRWATNEKLFF
TGTGCCAGCAGATACAGGTGGGCGACTAATGAAAAACTGTTTTTT
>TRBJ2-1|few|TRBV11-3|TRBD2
CASSLDSGVDEQFF
TGTGCCAGCAGCTTAGATAGCGGGGTCGATGAGCAGTTCTTC
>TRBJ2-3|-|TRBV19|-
CASERGSNTDTQYF
TGTGCCAGTGAGAGGGGGAGCAACACAGATACGCAGTATTTT
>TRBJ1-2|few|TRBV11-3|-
CASSSLDSRYGYTF
TGTGCCAGCAGCTCATTGGACAGCCGCTATGGCTACACCTTC
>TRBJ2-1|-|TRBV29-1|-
CSVLGGSTAYNEQFF
TGCAGCGTTCTTGGAGGCTCAACCGCCTACAATGAGCAGTTCTTC
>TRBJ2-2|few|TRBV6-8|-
CASRALNTGELFF
TGTGCCAGCCGCGCACTGAACACCGGGGAGCTGTTTTTT